The T cell receptor (beta chain) described here comes from a study of T cells in Graves' hyperthyroidism and ophthalmopathy. The CDR3 sequence is 16 residues long. Trimming pared 0 bases from V and 6 bases from J, leaving 15 bases between. The germline V gene has CDR1 SGHRS and CDR2 YFSETQ. Findings and limits, study-wide: In the blood, most expanded thyroid clonotypes above 0.001 appeared as well.

Amplified TCR beta CDR3 regions came from RNA transcripts. The TCR CDR3 first-round RT-PCR relied on the HTBI primer set. TCRdb re-analysed the multiplex PCR reads in MiXCR, keeping a single row per CDR3 protein. The sample carries some 580,000 distinct CDR3 sequences, more than 15% recorded once. Worth noting for this clonotype: What it binds is not known.

Each diagnosis was grounded in clinical symptoms, serum thyroxine and TRAb, thyroid ultrasound, and orbital computed tomography. Approximately 9.3 ml of fresh peripheral blood supplied the PBMCs. This chain links TRBV5-1 with TRBJ1-4; a possible D gene is TRBD1 (5 bases). The receptor's source is a middle-aged woman with Graves' ophthalmopathy. The sequencing input was blood. The DNA for the CDR3 is TGCGCCAGCAGCTTGGGTGGGGACCTGGGTTATGAAAAACTGTTTTTT. Its protein product is CASSLGGDLGYEKLFF.